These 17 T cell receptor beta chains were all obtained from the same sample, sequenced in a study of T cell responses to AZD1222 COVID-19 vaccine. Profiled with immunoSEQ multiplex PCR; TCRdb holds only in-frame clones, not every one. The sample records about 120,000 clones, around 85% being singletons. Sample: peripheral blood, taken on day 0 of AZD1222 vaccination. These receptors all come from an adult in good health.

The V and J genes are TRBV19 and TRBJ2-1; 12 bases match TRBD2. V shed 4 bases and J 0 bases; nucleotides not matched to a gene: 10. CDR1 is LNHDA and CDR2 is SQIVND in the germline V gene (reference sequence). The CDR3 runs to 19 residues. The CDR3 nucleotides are TGTGCCAGTAGTAATTCGGGACTAGCGGGTTTAAGCTCCTACAATGAGCAGTTCTTC. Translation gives CASSNSGLAGLSSYNEQFF.

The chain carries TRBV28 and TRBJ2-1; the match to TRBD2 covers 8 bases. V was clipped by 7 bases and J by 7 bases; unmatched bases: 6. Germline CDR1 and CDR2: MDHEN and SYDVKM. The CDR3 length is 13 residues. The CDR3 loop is CASTGGGRNEQFF. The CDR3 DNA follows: TGTGCCAGCACCGGGGGGGGGCGGAATGAGCAGTTCTTC.

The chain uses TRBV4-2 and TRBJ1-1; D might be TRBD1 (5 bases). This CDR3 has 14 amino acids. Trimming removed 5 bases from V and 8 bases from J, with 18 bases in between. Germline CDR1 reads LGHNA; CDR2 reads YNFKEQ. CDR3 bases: TGTGCCAGCAGCGGATCCGGGACCGCCGAAGAAGCTTTCTTT. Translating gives CASSGSGTAEEAFF.

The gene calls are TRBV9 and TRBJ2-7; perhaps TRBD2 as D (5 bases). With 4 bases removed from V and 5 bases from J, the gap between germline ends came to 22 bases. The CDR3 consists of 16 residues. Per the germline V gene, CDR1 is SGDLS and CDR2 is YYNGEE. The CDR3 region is CASSPPAALIGDEQYF. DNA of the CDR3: TGTGCCAGCAGCCCCCCAGCGGCCCTTATAGGTGACGAGCAGTACTTC.

In nucleotides, the CDR3 is TGTGCCAGCAGCACCTGGACAGGGGGGCGCACCGGGGAGCTGTTTTTT. Its translation: CASSTWTGGRTGELFF. The chain combines TRBV7-2 with TRBJ2-2, with 10 nucleotides matching TRBD1. This CDR3 comprises 16 residues. The V segment lost 5 bases and the J segment 4 bases; nucleotides outside the gene matches: 7. Looked up from germline, CDR1 is SGHTA and CDR2 is FQGNSA.

The DNA of the CDR3 is TGTGCCTGGGGAGTGGACACTGAAGCTTTCTTT. Encoded protein: CAWGVDTEAFF. The rearrangement links TRBV30 to TRBJ1-1; D is undetermined. Germline V gene data show CDR1 as GTSNPN and CDR2 as SVGIG (reference sequence). CDR3 length equals 11 residues. Trimming took off 5 bases at V and 3 bases at J, with 7 bases between the two ends.

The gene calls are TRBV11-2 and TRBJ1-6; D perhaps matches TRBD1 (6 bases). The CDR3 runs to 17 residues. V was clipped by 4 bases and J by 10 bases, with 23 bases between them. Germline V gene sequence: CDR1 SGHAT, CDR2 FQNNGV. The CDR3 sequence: CASSSPSRQVQGSPLHF. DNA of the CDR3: TGTGCCAGCAGCTCCCCCTCAAGACAGGTCCAAGGGTCACCCCTCCACTTT. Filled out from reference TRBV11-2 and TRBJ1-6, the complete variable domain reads EAGVAQSPRYKIIEKRQSVAFWCNPISGHATLYWYQQILGQGPKLLIQFQNNGVVDDSQLPKDRFSAERLKGVDSTLKIQPAKLEDSAVYLCASSSPSRQVQGSPLHFGNGTRLTVT.

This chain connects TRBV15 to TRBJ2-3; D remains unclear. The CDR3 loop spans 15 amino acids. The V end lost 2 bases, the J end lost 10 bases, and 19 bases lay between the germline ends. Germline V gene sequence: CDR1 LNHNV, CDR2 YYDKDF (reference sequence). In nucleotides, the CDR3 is TGTGCCACCAGCAGATCCTTTCAGGACGATCATGCGCAGTATTTT. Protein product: CATSRSFQDDHAQYF.

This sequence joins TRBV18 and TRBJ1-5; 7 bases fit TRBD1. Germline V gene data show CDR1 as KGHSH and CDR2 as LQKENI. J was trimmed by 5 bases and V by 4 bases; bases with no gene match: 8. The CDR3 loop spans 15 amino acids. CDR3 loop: CASSRGTAGDQPQHF. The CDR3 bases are TGTGCCAGCTCACGAGGGACAGCTGGAGATCAGCCCCAGCATTTT.

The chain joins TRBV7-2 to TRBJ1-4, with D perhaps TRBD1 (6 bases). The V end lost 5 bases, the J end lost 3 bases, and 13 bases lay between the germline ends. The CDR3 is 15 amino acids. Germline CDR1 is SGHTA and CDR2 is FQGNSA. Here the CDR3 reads CASSPPGTSNEKLFF. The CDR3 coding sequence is TGTGCCAGCAGCCCGCCCGGGACATCTAATGAAAAACTGTTTTTT.

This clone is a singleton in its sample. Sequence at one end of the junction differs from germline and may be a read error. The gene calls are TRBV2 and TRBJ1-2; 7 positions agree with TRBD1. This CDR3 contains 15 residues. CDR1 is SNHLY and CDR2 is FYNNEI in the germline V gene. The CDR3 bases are TGTGCCAGCCTAGAGGACCCGGACAGGTACTATCGCTACACCTTC. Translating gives CASLEDPDRYYRYTF.

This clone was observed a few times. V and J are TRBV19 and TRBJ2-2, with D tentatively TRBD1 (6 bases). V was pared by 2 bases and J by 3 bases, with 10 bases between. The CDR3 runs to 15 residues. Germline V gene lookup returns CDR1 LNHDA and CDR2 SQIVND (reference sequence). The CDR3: CASSINRDYTGELFF. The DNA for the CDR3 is TGTGCCAGTAGTATAAACAGGGATTACACCGGGGAGCTGTTTTTT.

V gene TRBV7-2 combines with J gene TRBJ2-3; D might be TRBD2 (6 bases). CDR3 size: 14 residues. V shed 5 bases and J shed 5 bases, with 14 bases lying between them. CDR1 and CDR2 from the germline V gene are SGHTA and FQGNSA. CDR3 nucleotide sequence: TGTGCCAGCAGCCCTGGAGGGTCCTTAGATACGCAGTATTTT. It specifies CASSPGGSLDTQYF.

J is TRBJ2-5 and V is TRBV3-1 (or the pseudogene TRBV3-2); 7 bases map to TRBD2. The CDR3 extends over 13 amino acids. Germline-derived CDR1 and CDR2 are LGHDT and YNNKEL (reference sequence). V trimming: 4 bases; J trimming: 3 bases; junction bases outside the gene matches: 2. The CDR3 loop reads CASSREGKETQYF. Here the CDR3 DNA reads TGTGCCAGCAGCCGGGAGGGGAAAGAGACCCAGTACTTC.

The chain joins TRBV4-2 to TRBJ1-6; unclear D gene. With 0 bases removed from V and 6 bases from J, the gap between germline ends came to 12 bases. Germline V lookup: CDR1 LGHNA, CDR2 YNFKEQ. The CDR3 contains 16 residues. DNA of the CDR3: TGTGCCAGCAGCCAAGATATTAACAGAAGTAATTCACCCCTCCACTTT. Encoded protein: CASSQDINRSNSPLHF.

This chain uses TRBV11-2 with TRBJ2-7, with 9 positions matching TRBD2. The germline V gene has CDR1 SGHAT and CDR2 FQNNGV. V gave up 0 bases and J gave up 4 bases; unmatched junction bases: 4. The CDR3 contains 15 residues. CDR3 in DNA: TGTGCCAGCAGCTTAGATGTTAGCGGGGGTTACGAGCAGTACTTC. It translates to CASSLDVSGGYEQYF. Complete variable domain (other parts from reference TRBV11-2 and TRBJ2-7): EAGVAQSPRYKIIEKRQSVAFWCNPISGHATLYWYQQILGQGPKLLIQFQNNGVVDDSQLPKDRFSAERLKGVDSTLKIQPAKLEDSAVYLCASSLDVSGGYEQYFGPGTRLTVT.

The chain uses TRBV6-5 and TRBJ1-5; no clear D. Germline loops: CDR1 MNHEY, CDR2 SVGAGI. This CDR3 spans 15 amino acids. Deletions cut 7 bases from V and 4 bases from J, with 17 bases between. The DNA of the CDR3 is TGTGCCAGCAATGGGGTCGGTTTACAGAATCAGCCCCAGCATTTT. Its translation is CASNGVGLQNQPQHF.